This T cell receptor (beta chain) was identified during a study of Graves' ophthalmopathy and Graves' hyperthyroidism. Notes on this clonotype: Its antigen is unidentified.

Study-wide findings and caveats: A majority of expanded thyroid clonotypes exceeding 0.001 frequency were likewise present in blood.

The CDR3 has 15 residues. V lost 1 base and J lost 4, with 11 bases in between. Per the germline V gene, CDR1 is MGHRA and CDR2 is YSYEKL. Amplification from RNA transcripts yielded the TCR beta CDR3 regions. Following a first-round RT-PCR that used HTBI primers, a second-round multiplex PCR was carried out. TCRdb called the multiplex PCR reads again in MiXCR, with one record for every CDR3 protein. The sample has 1 million to 1.3 million distinct CDR3 sequences; about two fifths are singletons. Sequenced material: peripheral blood or thyroid tissue (not recorded which). The chain joins TRBV4-1 to TRBJ1-5; no definite D call. The receptor's source is an adult man with Graves' hyperthyroidism. The DNA of the CDR3 is TGCGCCAGCAGCCAAGTAGGTATGAAAAATCAGCCCCAGCATTTT. Translation: CASSQVGMKNQPQHF.